This section outlines one T cell receptor beta chain sequence together with its context. This specimen belongs to a study of blood T cell repertoires in COVID-19. Looked up from germline, CDR1 is MGHRA and CDR2 is YSYEKL. The CDR3 is 19 amino acids. V lost 4 bases to trimming and J lost 4 bases; unmatched junction nucleotides: 15. Here immunoSEQ multiplex PCR was the method, and the copy in TCRdb shows in-frame clones only, minus some. The data show more than 85,000 clones, 85% to 90% seen once. This rearrangement joins TRBV4-1 to TRBJ2-1; 11 nucleotides match TRBD2. The origin of this receptor is a woman aged 45-65 years with acute or convalescent COVID-19. The sequenced sample consisted of peripheral blood. The CDR3 DNA reads as TGCGCCAGCAGCCTCGGGCCTCATTCCGGGACTAGCGGTTACAATGAGCAGTTCTTC. Its protein product is CASSLGPHSGTSGYNEQFF.